The following is a T cell receptor (beta chain) sequence with its context. It has no known antigen specificity. No per-base quality is available; no much larger clone lies one base away. These data are taken from a study of memory CD4+ T cells and cytomegalovirus serostatus (dated by TCRdb to the late 2010s). For context, the study as a whole: The cohort comprised around 35 healthy Belgian adults, 9 CMV seropositive and some 24 CMV seronegative. The study sequenced CD4+ memory TCRbeta repertoires of a Belgian cohort with known cytomegalovirus serostatus to replicate a published TCR-based CMV serostatus classifier. General findings and caveats noted by the study authors: The original-framework classifier achieved a median bootstrapped AUC of almost 0.97 with a 95% CI of 0.76-1.00 on the Belgian cohort. For predicting CMV serostatus, the median bootstrapped AUC was 0.95 using the original framework and about 0.9 using a US-trained random forest. Among the approximately 160 previously reported CMV-associated TCRbeta sequences, approximately 67 showed up in the CD4+ memory repertoires, with each one found in between one and five individuals. The results were read as suggesting that the CMV-associated TCR signature is, for the most part, present in the CD4+ memory repertoire. Unlike the original study, which covered naive and memory CD4+ and CD8+ populations, the Belgian study sequenced only CD4+CD45RO+ memory cells.

A FACSAria II was used to sort memory CD4+ T cells, defined as single viable CD3+CD4+CD8-CD45RO+ cells. CMV serostatus was assessed using a Roche Elecsys assay, by which serum IgG against CMV pp150, pp28, p38 and p52 was detected. Once the samples were thawed, total CD4+ T cells were enriched through positive selection using CD4 magnetic microbeads. The samples came from a different study that was designed specifically to examine the CD4+ T cell memory repertoire. Peripheral blood mononuclear cells were isolated and cryopreserved following standard operating procedures; serum was stored at -80 °C. Staining used CD3-PerCP (BW264/56), CD4-APC (RPA-T4), CD45RO-PE (UCHT1) and CD8-Pacific Orange (3B5) antibodies, with Sytox blue excluding non-viable cells. The Quick-DNA Microprep Kit was used to extract genomic DNA from the sorted cells. Amplification of TCRbeta DNA was done with the immunoSEQ hsTCRbeta kit, following the protocol from the manufacturer. TCRbeta libraries were sequenced on an Illumina MiSeq instrument. As for the original processing: Once out-of-frame sequences had been removed, 2,204,828 distinct TCRbeta sequences were left, which works out to an average of about 67,000 per individual. Each individual was scored using the number of roughly 150 previously reported CMV-associated TCRbeta sequences that the individual carried and the total number of productive distinct TCRbeta sequences. A beta-binomial model was reimplemented in Python, and scikit-learn random forests with default parameters were trained on US cohort data. On the Belgian cohort, classifier performance was reported as the median AUC, along with percentile confidence intervals, across 10,000 bootstrap iterations. What TCRdb holds here is the immuneACCESS table cut down to in-frame rearrangements. Part of the clones is not present; checked against another copy, under half of the missing clones reflect an unresolved V gene, and the others are unexplained. Clone size and V and J calls were adopted from that table, with D and trimming inferred from the DNA. The sample table contains 58,000 or so clones; only one count was recorded for around three quarters of them. Over 2% of the sample goes to the ten largest clones.

The CDR3 sequence holds 14 residues, the cysteine and phenylalanine included. Solely the CDR3 DNA is kept, with 42 bases framed from the first base. V loses 7 bases, J loses 2 bases, and the germline ends lie 11 bases apart. The germline V gene sets CDR1 to MDHEN and CDR2 to SYDVKM. The receptor was isolated from an adult in good health and CMV-seropositive. Input material: memory CD4+ T cells from blood. The receptor chain draws on TRBV28 and TRBJ1-4; no D gene call is confident. The nucleotides are TGTGCCAGCATCTCTGCGTCTACTAATGAAAAACTGTTTTTT. The resulting protein is CASISASTNEKLFF.